This TCR beta chain stems from a study of regulatory and conventional T cells in RAG deficiency. The method was immunoSEQ multiplex PCR; TCRdb's version includes in-frame clones alone and lacks a portion of them. The data show around 37,000 clones, about 91% seen once. This CDR3 contains 14 residues. Germline CDR1 reads LNHDA; CDR2 reads SQIVND (reference sequence). V was trimmed by 8 bases and J by 6 bases, leaving 16 bases between them. Study findings and constraints: Shannon entropy was markedly lower and Simpson indices higher in RAG-deficient patients than control T-cell subsets. These Omenn syndrome Treg sorts may hold peripherally activated cells instead.

As for this clone: Its antigen is unidentified.

These sequences were also reported in another study, on regulatory T cells. As that study records: Primers: 52 TRBV forward and 13 TRBJ reverse. In patients, unique TRB V-J pairs were restricted and V/J usage skewed, especially in Tregs.

The sequence was obtained from a human donor in good health. The V and J genes are TRBV19 and TRBJ2-2; D is possibly TRBD2 (7 bases). The sequencing sample was made of CD8+ T cells sorted from blood. This chain's CDR3 is CASHGGRESGELFF. DNA of the CDR3: TGTGCCAGTCACGGGGGGCGGGAGTCCGGGGAGCTGTTTTTT. Complete variable domain (other parts from reference TRBV19 and TRBJ2-2): DGGITQSPKYLFRKEGQNVTLSCEQNLNHDAMYWYRQDPGQGLRLIYYSQIVNDFQKGDIAEGYSVSREKKESFPLTVTSAQKNPTAFYLCASHGGRESGELFFGEGSRLTVL.